This TCR beta chain was found in a study of PD-L1 blockade in urothelial cancer. Germline CDR1 and CDR2: SGHDT and YYEEEE. Trimming removed 1 base at V and 4 bases at J, with 17 bases between. The CDR3 runs to 16 residues. Documented time point: pretreatment peripheral blood. Only in-frame clones appear in the TCRdb table, and some are missing; sequencing was by immunoSEQ multiplex PCR. The profile covers tens of thousands of clones, with 90% appearing a single time and approximately 4.5% taken by the ten largest. The input for sequencing was PBMCs, taken around atezolizumab (anti-PD-L1) treatment. The chain has TRBV5-6 and TRBJ1-2; a weak D match, TRBD1 (6 bases). The clonotype originates from a man in his sixties or seventies with urothelial cancer. The CDR3 protein is CASSLTGSAITYGYTF. The CDR3 DNA sequence: TGTGCCAGCAGCTTGACAGGGAGCGCCATTACCTATGGCTACACCTTC.